Each of the 26 T cell receptor beta chains below was sequenced from the same sample in a study of patients and donors after allogeneic stem cell transplantation. MiXCR, run by TCRdb on the RT-PCR reads, gives a single entry per CDR3 protein. The sample has some 880,000 distinct CDR3 sequences, about a sixth seen once. Input material: blood, either unsorted or a sorted T cell fraction (not recorded which). All receptors come from a human donor who was either an allogeneic HSCT recipient or a stem cell or donor lymphocyte infusion donor (not recorded which). It is not recorded whose cells these are; they may come from a transplant donor.

This clonotype has just a few counts. This chain uses TRBV11-1 with TRBJ1-1, with a weak D call TRBD1 (5 bases). The CDR3 has 18 amino acids. The germline CDR1 and CDR2 sequences are SGHAT and FQDESV (reference sequence). V was clipped by 1 base and J by 1 base, with 19 bases between them. CDR3: CASSLGPFLRDRNTEAFF. The CDR3 DNA follows: TGTGCCAGCAGCTTAGGACCCTTTCTCAGGGATCGGAACACTGAAGCTTTCTTT.

The chain has TRBV5-6 and TRBJ1-1; D is perhaps TRBD1 (5 bases). With 4 bases removed from V and 10 bases from J, the gap between germline ends came to 14 bases. This CDR3 has 12 residues. The germline CDR1 and CDR2 sequences are SGHDT and YYEEEE. The CDR3 loop is CASSPGGQGAFF. CDR3 in DNA: TGTGCCAGCAGCCCTGGAGGGCAGGGAGCTTTCTTT. Supplemented by reference TRBV5-6 and TRBJ1-1, the full variable domain reads DAGVTQSPTHLIKTRGQQVTLRCSPKSGHDTVSWYQQALGQGPQFIFQYYEEEERQRGNFPDRFSGHQFPNYSSELNVNALLLGDSALYLCASSPGGQGAFFGQGTRLTVV.

The rearrangement links TRBV6-1 to TRBJ1-1, with D possibly TRBD1 on 5 matching bases. Trimming took off 5 bases at V and 3 bases at J, with 19 bases between the two ends. Germline loops: CDR1 MNHNS, CDR2 SASEGT. This CDR3 has 16 amino acids. CDR3 in DNA: TGTGCCAGCAGTCATGGGACCTCTCGGGGGTACACTGAAGCTTTCTTT. Translated, it gives CASSHGTSRGYTEAFF.

This clonotype was counted ten times or more. The V call is TRBV7-6, the J call TRBJ1-1; D is perhaps TRBD1 (6 bases). Deletions cut 1 base from V and 0 bases from J, with 12 bases between. There are 16 residues in the CDR3. The germline V gene has CDR1 SGHVS and CDR2 FNYEAQ. CDR3 region: CASSLEPDRMNTEAFF. The CDR3, as DNA: TGTGCCAGCAGCTTAGAACCCGACAGGATGAACACTGAAGCTTTCTTT.

The sample holds a few counts of this clonotype. The chain carries TRBV5-1 and TRBJ2-2; D remains ambiguous. Trimming shortened V by 3 bases and J by 4 bases, and 10 bases separated the two germline ends. Germline lookup yields CDR1 SGHRS and CDR2 YFSETQ. CDR3 length: 14 amino acids. DNA for the CDR3: TGCGCCAGCAGCTGGAACTCTCGCACCGGGGAGCTGTTTTTT. Its protein product is CASSWNSRTGELFF.

This clonotype came up a few times. The J gene is TRBJ2-4, the V gene TRBV7-2; no firm D call. The length of the CDR3 is 11 residues. Trimming shortened V by 4 bases and J by 6 bases, and 4 bases separated the two germline ends. Germline CDR1 SGHTA, CDR2 FQGNSA. This chain's CDR3 is CASSSTNIQYF. CDR3 bases: TGTGCCAGCAGCTCAACAAACATTCAGTACTTC.

The chain employs TRBV25-1 and TRBJ2-7; D unclear. This CDR3 contains 13 residues. Trimming removed 8 bases from V and 6 bases from J, with 17 bases in between. Germline CDR1 is MGHDK and CDR2 is SYGVNS. CDR3 coding DNA: TGTGCCAGCGAAAGGGTAGGCCCCAGCGAGCAGTACTTC. Protein product: CASERVGPSEQYF.

This clonotype was counted only a few times. The chain recombines TRBV7-9 with TRBJ2-3; no firm D call. The CDR3 runs 14 residues. Trimming stripped 5 bases from V and 4 bases from J, with 13 bases between. Germline-derived CDR1 and CDR2 are SEHNR and FQNEAQ (reference sequence). CDR3 loop: CASSKDGGADTQYF. The CDR3 DNA reads as TGTGCCAGCAGCAAGGACGGTGGGGCAGATACGCAGTATTTT.

The chain has TRBV4-2 and TRBJ2-4, with 11 bases lining up with TRBD2. The V gene's germline CDR1 is LGHNA and CDR2 YNFKEQ. The V gene end was trimmed by 0 bases and the J gene end by 5 bases; junction bases not matched to a gene: 3. CDR3 length: 16 residues. CDR3 sequence (DNA): TGTGCCAGCAGCCAAGATGGGGGACTAGCGGAAAACATTCAGTACTTC. This translates into CASSQDGGLAENIQYF.

A few counts support this clonotype. CDR3 bases: TGTGCCATGAGGGGGGGCCAGCAGGATGAGCAGTTCTTC. It codes for CAMRGGQQDEQFF. The V and J genes are TRBV10-3 and TRBJ2-1, with D perhaps TRBD2 (7 bases). Trimming left V 9 bases short and J 8 bases short, with 17 bases between. The CDR3 totals 13 residues. Germline CDR1 and CDR2: ENHRY and SYGVKD.

This clonotype has just a few counts. The DNA for the CDR3 is TGTGCCATCAGTGGGGCTGAAGATACGCAGTATTTT. Translation gives CAISGAEDTQYF. The chain has TRBV10-3 and TRBJ2-3; D is uncertain. CDR3 length: 12 amino acids. The germline V gene encodes CDR1 ENHRY and CDR2 SYGVKD. V lost 4 bases and J lost 5, with 7 bases in between.

V is TRBV3-1 and J is TRBJ1-2; D not resolved. Germline CDR1 reads LGHDT; CDR2 reads YNNKEL (reference sequence). The CDR3 spans 13 residues. V was pared by 2 bases and J by 4 bases, with 8 bases between. The CDR3: CASSQKGSYGYTF. For the CDR3, the DNA is TGTGCCAGCAGCCAAAAGGGTAGCTATGGCTACACCTTC.

The CDR3 DNA follows: TGTGCCAGCAAAGGGACTAGCGGGGACGTTGAGCCCCAGTACTTC. Translation: CASKGTSGDVEPQYF. The chain carries TRBV2 and TRBJ2-5; 13 bases map to TRBD2. The CDR3 is 15 amino acids. Unmatched junction bases numbered 11, after V lost 7 bases and J lost 9 bases. Germline-derived CDR1 and CDR2 are SNHLY and FYNNEI. Full variable domain (outside the CDR3, taken from reference TRBV2 and TRBJ2-5): EPEVTQTPSHQVTQMGQEVILRCVPISNHLYFYWYRQILGQKVEFLVSFYNNEISEKSEIFDDQFSVERPDGSNFTLKIRSTKLEDSAMYFCASKGTSGDVEPQYFGPGTRLLVL.

The genes are TRBV5-1 and TRBJ2-3, with 11 positions matching TRBD2. The CDR3 spans 17 residues. The trim removed 4 bases at V and 1 base at J, leaving 8 bases unmatched. Looked up from germline, CDR1 is SGHRS and CDR2 is YFSETQ. The CDR3 region has the DNA TGCGCCAGCAGCGTACCCGGGACTAGCGGAGGCACAGATACGCAGTATTTT. It is translated as CASSVPGTSGGTDTQYF.

In this sample, this clonotype turned up a few times. This chain's CDR3 is CASSPGGSNTEAFF. CDR3 coding DNA: TGTGCCAGCAGTCCCGGTGGCAGTAACACTGAAGCTTTCTTT. The chain couples TRBV27 to TRBJ1-1; no firm D call. This CDR3 region has 14 residues. From germline, CDR1 is MNHEY and CDR2 SMNVEV (reference sequence). V dropped 5 bases and J dropped 2 bases, with 12 bases sitting between them.

In its sample, this clonotype was seen many times. The CDR3 reads CASSPAPSDTQYF. In DNA, the CDR3 is TGTGCCAGCAGTCCAGCCCCATCAGATACGCAGTATTTT. The chain employs TRBV12-3 or TRBV12-4 and TRBJ2-3; D ambiguous. The CDR3 has 13 amino acids. Trimming removed 5 bases at V and 4 bases at J, with 10 bases between.

The rearrangement uses TRBV3-1 and TRBJ1-4; TRBD1 is a possible D gene (6 bases). Trimming took off 1 base at V and 10 bases at J, with 13 bases between the two ends. There are 14 residues in the CDR3. In germline, CDR1 is LGHDT, CDR2 YNNKEL (reference sequence). Written as DNA, the CDR3 is TGTGCCAGCAGCCAAGTAGGGGGAAAAGGAAAACTGTTTTTT. Its protein is CASSQVGGKGKLFF.

V is TRBV27 and J is TRBJ2-4, with D maybe TRBD1 (6 bases). Germline V gives CDR1 MNHEY, CDR2 SMNVEV (reference sequence). Trimming took 5 bases from V and 4 from J, leaving 15 bases between them. The CDR3 runs 15 residues. The DNA of the CDR3 is TGTGCCAGCAGTCAACTAGACAGGATTAAAAACATTCAGTACTTC. Translation gives CASSQLDRIKNIQYF.

The V gene is TRBV20-1, the J gene TRBJ2-7, with TRBD1 matching over 7 bases. The CDR3 is 15 residues long. The ends lost 6 bases at V and 5 bases at J; junction bases unmatched: 16. Germline CDR1 DFQATT, CDR2 SNEGSKA (reference sequence). CDR3 protein: CSALQQGPQVHEQYF. In nucleotides, the CDR3 is TGCAGTGCCCTTCAACAGGGGCCGCAGGTCCACGAGCAGTACTTC.

This clonotype has a single count. The V call is TRBV24-1, the J call TRBJ2-3, with a tentative D call TRBD2 (6 bases). V lost 3 bases and J 0 bases, leaving 12 bases between the germline ends. The CDR3 consists of 16 residues. Germline loops: CDR1 KGHDR, CDR2 SFDVKD. The CDR3 protein is CATSDLSGTSTDTQYF. The CDR3 DNA reads TGTGCCACCAGTGATCTTAGCGGCACAAGCACAGATACGCAGTATTTT.

This clonotype appeared a few times. The V and J genes are TRBV12-3 or TRBV12-4 and TRBJ2-7, with D possibly being TRBD1 (6 bases). V was cut by 5 bases and J by 2 bases, with 13 bases left in between. This CDR3 spans 14 amino acids. The CDR3 DNA sequence: TGTGCCAGCAGTCAATTCAGGGGCACCTACGAGCAGTACTTC. The encoded protein is CASSQFRGTYEQYF.

The table lists this clonotype with a few counts. The V gene is TRBV20-1, the J gene TRBJ2-1; D possibly corresponds to TRBD2 (6 bases). V was shortened by 3 bases and J by 0 bases, with 9 bases between the two germline ends. The germline CDR1 and CDR2 sequences are DFQATT and SNEGSKA (reference sequence). This CDR3 comprises 14 residues. For the CDR3, the DNA is TGCAGTGCTAGTTTGCGGGGCTCCTACAATGAGCAGTTCTTC. The encoded protein is CSASLRGSYNEQFF.

This clonotype was seen a handful of times. This may arise from a read error, as a much more abundant clone is one base away. J is TRBJ2-2 and V is TRBV7-2, with D unresolved. Looked up from germline, CDR1 is SGHTA and CDR2 is FQGNSA. CDR3 length equals 14 residues. V was shortened by 1 base and J by 1 base, with 4 bases between the two germline ends. CDR3 in DNA: TGTGCCAGCAGCTTAGACCAGAACACCGGGGAGCTGTTTTTT. It encodes CASSLDQNTGELFF.

The chain uses TRBV12-3 or TRBV12-4 and TRBJ1-5, with unresolved D. The CDR3 totals 15 residues. The V gene lost 0 bases and the J gene lost 5 bases, with 11 bases spanning the gap. This CDR3 is CASSLARQLHQPQHF. CDR3 DNA sequence: TGTGCCAGCAGTTTAGCGCGGCAGTTGCATCAGCCCCAGCATTTT.

This chain uses TRBV15 with TRBJ2-7; maybe TRBD1 (6 bases). Trimming shortened V by 1 base and J by 3 bases, and 10 bases separated the two germline ends. The CDR3 has 14 amino acids. Germline CDR1 reads LNHNV; CDR2 reads YYDKDF (reference sequence). CDR3 protein: CATSRGRGIYEQYF. The CDR3 region has the DNA TGTGCCACCAGCAGAGGAAGGGGGATCTACGAGCAGTACTTC.

The rearrangement links TRBV6-1 to TRBJ2-2; D remains ambiguous. The germline gives CDR1 MNHNS, CDR2 SASEGT. The CDR3 has 14 residues. With 4 bases removed from V and 2 bases from J, the gap between germline ends came to 8 bases. CDR3 in DNA: TGTGCCAGCAGTGCCCTGGTTAACACCGGGGAGCTGTTTTTT. Amino acids: CASSALVNTGELFF.